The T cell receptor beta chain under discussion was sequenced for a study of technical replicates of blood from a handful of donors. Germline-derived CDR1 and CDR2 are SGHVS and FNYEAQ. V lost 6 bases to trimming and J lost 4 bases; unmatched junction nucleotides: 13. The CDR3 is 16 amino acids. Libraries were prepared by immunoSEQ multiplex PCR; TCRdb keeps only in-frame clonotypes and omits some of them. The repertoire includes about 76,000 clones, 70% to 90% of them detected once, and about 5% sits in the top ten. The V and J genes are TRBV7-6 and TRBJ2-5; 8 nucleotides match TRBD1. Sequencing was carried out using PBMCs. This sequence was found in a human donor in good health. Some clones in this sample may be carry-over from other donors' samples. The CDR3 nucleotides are TGTGCCAGCAGTCGCCTTGGGGGACAGGCGGGAGAGACCCAGTACTTC. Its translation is CASSRLGGQAGETQYF.